This T cell receptor beta chain was retrieved from a study of shared clonotypes between healthy human individuals. Trimming cost V 6 bases and J 8 bases, with 10 bases left between them. The CDR3 totals 12 residues. Germline loops: CDR1 SNHLY, CDR2 FYNNEI. Produced via immunoSEQ multiplex PCR; TCRdb's table is partial and in-frame only. In the table there are about a million clones, around 76% of which are singletons. The chain carries TRBV2 and TRBJ2-2, with D hard to call. The TCR originated in a man in his late teens or twenties in good health. Sequenced sample: memory CD4+ T cells sorted from blood. Subset indicated: CD45RA-negative fraction. In DNA, the CDR3 is TGTGCCAGCAGCCCGGAAATTGGGGAGCTGTTTTTT. Its translation: CASSPEIGELFF.